This T cell receptor (beta chain) is drawn from a study of CD8+ T cells in alopecia areata. Treatment given: oral pan-JAK inhibitor, 5-10 mg twice daily. From germline, CDR1 is MGHRA and CDR2 YSYEKL. The V gene end was trimmed by 4 bases and the J gene end by 2 bases; junction bases not matched to a gene: 5. The CDR3 length is 15 residues. Extraction of RNA preceded its reverse transcription into cDNA, which served as the sequencing template. Here immunoSEQ multiplex PCR was the method, and the copy in TCRdb shows in-frame clones only, minus some. The sample holds some 150,000 clones; around four fifths are singletons and the top ten take 20% to 30%.

Sequencing was performed on CD8+ T cells sorted from blood, taken at week 4, from a patient treated with tofacitinib. J is TRBJ2-7 and V is TRBV4-1; 10 positions match TRBD1. The receptor was derived from a human donor with alopecia areata. DNA for the CDR3: TGCGCCAGCAGCCTCGTCGGGACAGGGGCCTACGAGCAGTACTTC. Amino acids: CASSLVGTGAYEQYF.